This TCR beta chain was identified during a study of blood T cell repertoires in COVID-19. Whole-study context: PBMCs, B-cell-depleted T cells, or T cells were the source of the cDNA or gDNA that made up the material.

This CDR3 region has 16 residues. V lost 3 bases to trimming and J lost 3 bases, with 17 bases between them. Germline CDR1 SEHNR, CDR2 FQNEAQ (reference sequence). Per the original methods: Estimation of nucleated cell counts was performed using reference gene primer amplification. The table came from immunoSEQ multiplex PCR; TCRdb's copy has only in-frame clones and leaves some out. The V and J calls and clone size come from that table; D and trimming were worked out from the DNA. The sample contains tens of thousands of clones, around 80% of which appear only once. This clone was recorded once. The chain carries TRBV7-9 and TRBJ2-5; D not resolved. The sequenced sample consisted of peripheral blood. This TCR derives from a man between 65 and 85 years old with acute or convalescent COVID-19. CDR3 protein: CASSFASRSSEETQYF. CDR3 bases: TGTGCCAGCAGCTTCGCCTCACGGAGCAGCGAAGAGACCCAGTACTTC.